This TCR beta chain was documented in a study of blood T cell repertoires in COVID-19. Comment on this clone: At one of its ends the junction is not consistent with the germline gene, which may arise from a read error.

The method was immunoSEQ multiplex PCR; TCRdb's version includes in-frame clones alone and lacks a portion of them. The table has a few hundred thousand clones, roughly 90% seen once. Germline values: CDR1 SGHTA, CDR2 FQGNSA. The CDR3 totals 13 residues. The sample comprised PBMCs or T cells enriched from blood (not recorded which). The receptor was isolated from a young woman who had recovered from COVID-19. The chain links TRBV7-2 to TRBJ2-2; D unresolved. The CDR3 reads CASRPRNAGELFF. As DNA, the CDR3 is TGTGCCAGCAGACCTAGGAACGCCGGGGAGCTGTTTTTT.